The sample holds many counts of the clone carrying this T cell receptor beta chain. It was RNA transcripts that yielded the amplified TCR beta CDR3 regions. The HTBI set primed first-round TCR CDR3 RT-PCR. TCRdb redid the calling of the multiplex PCR reads with MiXCR, one entry per CDR3 protein. The table shows 400,000 to 500,000 distinct CDR3 sequences, with roughly 14% occurring only once. This sample stems from a study of T cells in Graves' hyperthyroidism and ophthalmopathy. Exclusion of a patient resulted from uncontrolled infection, other autoimmune disease, pregnancy or lactation. An approximately 10 ml volume of fresh peripheral blood provided the PBMCs. The length of the CDR3 is 17 residues. Germline CDR1 and CDR2: MNHEY and SMNVEV (reference sequence). V was clipped by 3 bases and J by 7 bases; unmatched bases: 10.

The sequence derives from a man aged 18 to 30 with Graves' ophthalmopathy. V and J are TRBV27 and TRBJ2-1; 12 positions match TRBD2. Sequencing input: blood. This chain's CDR3 is CASSFDLAGGGLNEQFF. The CDR3 nucleotides read TGTGCCAGCAGTTTCGACCTAGCGGGAGGGGGTTTAAATGAGCAGTTCTTC.